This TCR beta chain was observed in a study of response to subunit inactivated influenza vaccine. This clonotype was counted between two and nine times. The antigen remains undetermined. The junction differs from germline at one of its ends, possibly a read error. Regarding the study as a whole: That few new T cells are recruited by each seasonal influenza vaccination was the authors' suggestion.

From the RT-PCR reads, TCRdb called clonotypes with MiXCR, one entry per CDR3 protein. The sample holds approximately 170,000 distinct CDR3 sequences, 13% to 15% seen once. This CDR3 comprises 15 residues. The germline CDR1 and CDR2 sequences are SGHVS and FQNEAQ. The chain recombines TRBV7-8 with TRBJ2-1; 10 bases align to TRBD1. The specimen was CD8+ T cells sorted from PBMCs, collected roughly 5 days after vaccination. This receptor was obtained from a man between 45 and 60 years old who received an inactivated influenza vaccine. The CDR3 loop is CASTLPTGGVNEQFF. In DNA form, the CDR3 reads TGTGCCAGCACCTTACCGACAGGGGGCGTGAATGAGCAGTTCTTC.